A single count supports the clone carrying this TCR beta chain. With 0 bases clipped from V and 7 bases from J, the junction kept 15 bases outside the gene matches. This CDR3 contains 18 residues. Per the germline V gene, CDR1 is SGHDT and CDR2 is YYEEEE. The entry originates in a study of blood T cell repertoires in COVID-19. Background on the study: The United States, Italy and Spain provided the acute and convalescent COVID-19 samples.

The authors' processing: Reference gene primer amplification in the assay estimated nucleated cell counts. Using immunoSEQ multiplex PCR, the repertoire was profiled, and TCRdb retains in-frame clones only, with some absent. V, J and clone size reflect that table, while D and trimming were determined from the DNA. Here the sample spans fewer than 350,000 clones, less than 90% being singletons. The TCR was taken from a woman aged 25 to 39 with COVID-19, enrolled during active disease. The rearrangement uses TRBV5-6 and TRBJ2-1; 8 bases map to TRBD1. Sequenced sample: peripheral blood. The CDR3 sequence: CASSLVRAGGLFLNEQFF. The CDR3 region has the DNA TGTGCCAGCAGCTTGGTCCGGGCAGGGGGCCTTTTTTTGAATGAGCAGTTCTTC.